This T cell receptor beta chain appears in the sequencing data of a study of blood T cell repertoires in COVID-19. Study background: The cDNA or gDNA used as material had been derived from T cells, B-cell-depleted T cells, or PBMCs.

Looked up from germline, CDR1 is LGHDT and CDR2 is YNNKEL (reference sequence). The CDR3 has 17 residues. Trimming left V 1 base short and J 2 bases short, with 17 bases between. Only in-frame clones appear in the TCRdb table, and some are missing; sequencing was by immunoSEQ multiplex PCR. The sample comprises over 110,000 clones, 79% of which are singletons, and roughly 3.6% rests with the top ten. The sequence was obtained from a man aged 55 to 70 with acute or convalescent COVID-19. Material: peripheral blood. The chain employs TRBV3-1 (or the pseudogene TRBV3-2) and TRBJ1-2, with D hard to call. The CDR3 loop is CASSQGGLGEGNYGYTF. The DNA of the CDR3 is TGTGCCAGCAGCCAAGGTGGCCTCGGGGAGGGAAACTATGGCTACACCTTC.